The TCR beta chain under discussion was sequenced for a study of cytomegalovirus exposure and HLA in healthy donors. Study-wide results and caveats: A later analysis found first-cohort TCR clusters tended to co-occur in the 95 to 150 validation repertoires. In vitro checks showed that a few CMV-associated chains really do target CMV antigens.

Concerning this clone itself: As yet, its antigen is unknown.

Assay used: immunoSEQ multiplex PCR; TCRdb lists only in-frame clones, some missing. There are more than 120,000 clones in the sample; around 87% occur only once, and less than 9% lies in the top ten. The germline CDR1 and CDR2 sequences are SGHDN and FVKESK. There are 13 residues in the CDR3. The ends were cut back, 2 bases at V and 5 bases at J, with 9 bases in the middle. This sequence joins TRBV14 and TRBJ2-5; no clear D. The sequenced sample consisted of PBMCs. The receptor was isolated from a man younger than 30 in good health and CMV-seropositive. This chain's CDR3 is CASSQNVRETQYF. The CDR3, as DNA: TGTGCCAGCAGCCAAAACGTTCGGGAGACCCAGTACTTC.